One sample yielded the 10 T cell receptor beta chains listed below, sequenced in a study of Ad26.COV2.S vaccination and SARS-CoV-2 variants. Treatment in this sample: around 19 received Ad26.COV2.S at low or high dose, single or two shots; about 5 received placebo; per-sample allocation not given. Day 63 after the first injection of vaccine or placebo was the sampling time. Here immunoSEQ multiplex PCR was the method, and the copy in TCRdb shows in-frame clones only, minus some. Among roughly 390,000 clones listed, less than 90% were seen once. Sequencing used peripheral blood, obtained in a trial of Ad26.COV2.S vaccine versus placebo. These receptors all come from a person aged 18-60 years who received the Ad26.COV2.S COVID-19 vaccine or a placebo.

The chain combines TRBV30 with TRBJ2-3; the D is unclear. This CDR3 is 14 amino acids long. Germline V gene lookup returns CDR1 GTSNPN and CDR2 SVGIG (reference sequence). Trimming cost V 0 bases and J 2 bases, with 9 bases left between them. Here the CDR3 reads CAWSVTAFTDTQYF. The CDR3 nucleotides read TGTGCCTGGAGTGTAACGGCCTTCACAGATACGCAGTATTTT. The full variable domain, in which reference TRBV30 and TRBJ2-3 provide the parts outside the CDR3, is SQTIHQWPATLVQPVGSPLSLECTVEGTSNPNLYWYRQAAGRGLQLLFYSVGIGQISSEVPQNLSASRPQDRQFILSSKKLLLSDSGFYLCAWSVTAFTDTQYFGPGTRLTVL.

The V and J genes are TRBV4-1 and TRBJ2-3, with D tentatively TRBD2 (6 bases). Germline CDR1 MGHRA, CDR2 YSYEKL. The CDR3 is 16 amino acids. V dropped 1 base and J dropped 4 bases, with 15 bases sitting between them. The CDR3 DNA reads TGCGCCAGCAGCCAAGTCGTCGCTGGAGGGTCAGATACGCAGTATTTT. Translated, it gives CASSQVVAGGSDTQYF.

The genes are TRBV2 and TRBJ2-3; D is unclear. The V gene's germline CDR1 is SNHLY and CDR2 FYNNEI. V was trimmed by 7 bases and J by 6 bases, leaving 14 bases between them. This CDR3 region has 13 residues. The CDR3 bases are TGTGCCAGCATTCTGAGATCCAGGGATACGCAGTATTTT. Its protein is CASILRSRDTQYF.

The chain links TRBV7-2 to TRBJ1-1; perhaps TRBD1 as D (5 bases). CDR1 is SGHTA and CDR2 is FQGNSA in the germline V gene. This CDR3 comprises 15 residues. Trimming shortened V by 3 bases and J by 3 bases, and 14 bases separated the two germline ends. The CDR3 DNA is TGTGCCAGCAGCTTTTCACTCTCAGGGTACACTGAAGCTTTCTTT. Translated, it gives CASSFSLSGYTEAFF.

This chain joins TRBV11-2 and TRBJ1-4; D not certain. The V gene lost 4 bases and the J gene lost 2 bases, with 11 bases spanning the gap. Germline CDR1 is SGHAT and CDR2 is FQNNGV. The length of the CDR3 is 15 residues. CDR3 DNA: TGTGCCAGCAGCTCCGTTACGGGGACTAATGAAAAACTGTTTTTT. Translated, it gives CASSSVTGTNEKLFF.

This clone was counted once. The CDR3 nucleotides read TGTGCCAGCAGCTTAAGCGGCCGGGGGGAGACCCAGTACTTC. Residues: CASSLSGRGETQYF. The chain is built from TRBV7-2 and TRBJ2-5; a possible D gene is TRBD2 (6 bases). This CDR3 is built from 14 residues. CDR1 and CDR2 (germline): SGHTA, FQGNSA. The V gene lost 2 bases and the J gene lost 5 bases, with 12 bases spanning the gap.

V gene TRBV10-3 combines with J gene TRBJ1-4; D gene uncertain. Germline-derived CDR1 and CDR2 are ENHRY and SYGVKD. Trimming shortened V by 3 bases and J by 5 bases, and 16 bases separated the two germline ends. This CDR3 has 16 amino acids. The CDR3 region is CAISDRGGGINEKLFF. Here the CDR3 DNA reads TGTGCCATCAGTGACCGAGGAGGAGGGATAAATGAAAAACTGTTTTTT.

The CDR3 spells CASSLGLDSDGYTF. CDR3 DNA sequence: TGTGCCAGCAGCTTAGGTCTCGATAGCGATGGCTACACCTTC. The chain recombines TRBV7-9 with TRBJ1-2; D not resolved. This CDR3 is built from 14 residues. V shed 1 base and J shed 6 bases, with 12 bases lying between them. Germline V lookup: CDR1 SEHNR, CDR2 FQNEAQ (reference sequence).

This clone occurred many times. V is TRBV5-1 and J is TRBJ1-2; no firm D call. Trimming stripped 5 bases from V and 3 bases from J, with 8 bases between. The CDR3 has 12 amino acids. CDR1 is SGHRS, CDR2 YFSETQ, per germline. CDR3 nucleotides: TGCGCCAGCAGTGACGTTTACTATGGCTACACCTTC. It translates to CASSDVYYGYTF.

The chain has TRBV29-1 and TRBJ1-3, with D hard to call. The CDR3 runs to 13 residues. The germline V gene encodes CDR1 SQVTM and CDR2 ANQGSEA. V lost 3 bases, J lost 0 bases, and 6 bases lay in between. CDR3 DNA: TGCAGCGTTGAGGAGTTCTCTGGAAACACCATATATTTT. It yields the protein CSVEEFSGNTIYF.